Sequencing of this T cell receptor (beta chain) was carried out in a study of T-cell reconstitution after alpha-beta-depleted transplantation in children. This clonotype was seen many times. CDR3 length equals 13 residues. CDR1 and CDR2 (germline): DFQATT, SNEGSKA (reference sequence). V lost 4 bases and J lost 11, with 18 bases in between. For TCRbeta, the library was prepared with unique molecular identifiers. Each CDR3 protein gets one entry after TCRdb re-called the PCR reads with MiXCR. The sample lists almost 250,000 distinct CDR3 sequences, more than 20% occurring once. Material: PBMCs, obtained before TCRalphabeta/CD19-depleted stem cell transplant. The chain couples TRBV20-1 to TRBJ2-1; D possibly corresponds to TRBD1 (6 bases). This receptor was taken from a girl aged 2-10 years with Fanconi anemia, due to receive a stem cell transplant. CDR3: CSATAPDGTKQFF. CDR3 nucleotide sequence: TGCAGTGCTACGGCCCCAGACGGGACAAAGCAGTTCTTC.